This TCR beta chain was sequenced during a study of control samples from healthy donors and cancer patients. Method: immunoSEQ multiplex PCR; TCRdb's copy keeps in-frame clones and lacks some. The sample has approximately 120,000 clones; 87% are singletons. This clone was seen a handful of times. Material for sequencing was blood. The clonotype originates from a man aged 55 to 70 in good health.

CDR3 bases: TGTGCCAGAGGGACAGGCCCCGGGGATACGCAGTATTTT. It translates to CARGTGPGDTQYF. The V gene is TRBV2, the J gene TRBJ2-3; 8 bases agree with TRBD1. Germline V gene lookup returns CDR1 SNHLY and CDR2 FYNNEI. V dropped 9 bases and J dropped 6; count of bases not matched to a gene: 8. The CDR3 totals 13 residues.